Listed here are 12 T cell receptor beta chains from one sample, sequenced in a study of identical twins. TCRdb processed the 5' RACE reads anew with MiXCR; each CDR3 protein has one entry. Here the sample spans 1.5 million to 2 million distinct CDR3 sequences, less than 40% being singletons. Sequenced: cord blood. Source of these receptors: a newborn girl in good health.

The V call is TRBV11-2, the J call TRBJ2-7; TRBD1 might be the D (5 bases). This CDR3 comprises 16 residues. V was trimmed by 1 base and J by 1 base, leaving 14 bases between them. Germline CDR1 reads SGHAT; CDR2 reads FQNNGV. In nucleotides, the CDR3 is TGTGCCAGCAGCTTAGGGGGTACAGGAACGTCCTACGAGCAGTACTTC. This gives the protein CASSLGGTGTSYEQYF.

The CDR3 coding sequence is TGTGCCACCAGCAGCGTTGGGACCCGACAAAAACTGTTTTTT. Translation: CATSSVGTRQKLFF. The chain couples TRBV15 to TRBJ1-4; maybe TRBD1 (5 bases). This CDR3 is 14 amino acids long. Germline CDR1 and CDR2: LNHNV and YYDKDF (reference sequence). V gave up 3 bases and J gave up 9 bases, with 14 bases separating them.

The chain recombines TRBV30 with TRBJ1-2; D call uncertain. The CDR3 sequence is 12 residues long. The germline V gene encodes CDR1 GTSNPN and CDR2 SVGIG (reference sequence). The germline V and J ends were trimmed by 0 bases and 5 bases, with 7 bases remaining between them. CDR3 protein: CAWSVSTYGYTF. CDR3 in DNA: TGTGCCTGGAGTGTATCCACATATGGCTACACCTTC.

The chain couples TRBV7-9 to TRBJ1-2, with 8 nucleotides matching TRBD1. The V and J ends lost 1 base and 7 bases, in that order; junction bases with no gene match: 5. The CDR3 covers 14 residues. The V gene's germline CDR1 is SEHNR and CDR2 FQNEAQ (reference sequence). CDR3 in amino acids: CASSLEGRGPGYTF. The CDR3 nucleotides read TGTGCCAGCAGCTTAGAGGGCAGGGGGCCTGGCTACACCTTC.

The chain links TRBV20-1 to TRBJ1-2, with 11 bases matching TRBD1. This CDR3 comprises 14 residues. V shed 5 bases and J 4 bases; nucleotides not matched to a gene: 6. Germline CDR1 is DFQATT and CDR2 is SNEGSKA (reference sequence). The chain's CDR3 is CSAYRTGGPYGYTF. CDR3 nucleotides: TGCAGTGCTTACCGGACAGGGGGCCCCTATGGCTACACCTTC.

The rearrangement uses TRBV20-1 and TRBJ2-5; TRBD2 might be the D (5 bases). The CDR3 spans 15 residues. Germline values: CDR1 DFQATT, CDR2 SNEGSKA (reference sequence). V was pared by 1 base and J by 2 bases, with 14 bases between. DNA of the CDR3: TGCAGTGCTAGAGGGGCCCGGCGGGCACAAGAGACCCAGTACTTC. Translation gives CSARGARRAQETQYF.

In its sample, this clonotype was seen a few times. The chain uses TRBV16 and TRBJ2-3, with D perhaps matching TRBD1 or TRBD2 (5 bases each). Germline-derived CDR1 and CDR2 are KGHSY and FQNENV. V was pared by 4 bases and J by 3 bases, with 17 bases between. CDR3 size: 16 residues. The CDR3 reads CASSPEEGRRTDTQYF. The CDR3 DNA follows: TGTGCCAGCAGCCCCGAAGAGGGGCGGAGGACAGATACGCAGTATTTT.

The gene calls are TRBV20-1 and TRBJ1-5; D is uncertain. CDR3 size: 16 residues. The V gene lost 4 bases and the J gene lost 0 bases, with 16 bases spanning the gap. Germline V gives CDR1 DFQATT, CDR2 SNEGSKA (reference sequence). CDR3 nucleotides: TGCAGTGCTATCAGGTATAACCTCTTTAGCAATCAGCCCCAGCATTTT. It translates to CSAIRYNLFSNQPQHF.

The sample holds a few counts of this clonotype. Mismatch with germline at one junction end may stem from a read error. The chain combines TRBV7-2 with TRBJ2-3; TRBD2 aligns across 14 bases. In germline, CDR1 is SGHTA, CDR2 FQGNSA. CDR3 length equals 17 residues. CDR3 DNA: TGTGCCAGCAGCTTAGTCGGGACTAGCGGGAGCAAAGATACGCAGTATTTT. It is translated as CASSLVGTSGSKDTQYF.

This clonotype has a handful of counts. The rearrangement joins TRBV3-1 to TRBJ1-1, with a tentative D call TRBD1 (6 bases). Trimming pared 6 bases from V and 1 base from J, leaving 9 bases between. The CDR3 is 13 residues long. Per the germline V gene, CDR1 is LGHDT and CDR2 is YNNKEL (reference sequence). The CDR3 loop is CASRKTGNTEAFF. The DNA of the CDR3 is TGTGCCAGCAGAAAGACAGGGAACACTGAAGCTTTCTTT.

The chain is built from TRBV20-1 and TRBJ2-1; the match to TRBD2 covers 10 bases. The CDR3 has 17 residues. The germline V gene encodes CDR1 DFQATT and CDR2 SNEGSKA (reference sequence). V dropped 0 bases and J dropped 4; count of bases not matched to a gene: 9. CDR3 in amino acids: CSARDTTSGNEYNEQFF. CDR3 bases: TGCAGTGCTAGAGATACAACTAGCGGGAATGAGTACAATGAGCAGTTCTTC.

The chain couples TRBV4-1 to TRBJ1-4; D not certain. CDR3 size: 15 residues. V lost 4 bases and J 5 bases, leaving 14 bases between the germline ends. CDR1 and CDR2 from the germline V gene are MGHRA and YSYEKL. The CDR3 bases are TGCGCCAGCAGCCTACTCCGGATCCCCAATGAAAAACTGTTTTTT. Its translation is CASSLLRIPNEKLFF.